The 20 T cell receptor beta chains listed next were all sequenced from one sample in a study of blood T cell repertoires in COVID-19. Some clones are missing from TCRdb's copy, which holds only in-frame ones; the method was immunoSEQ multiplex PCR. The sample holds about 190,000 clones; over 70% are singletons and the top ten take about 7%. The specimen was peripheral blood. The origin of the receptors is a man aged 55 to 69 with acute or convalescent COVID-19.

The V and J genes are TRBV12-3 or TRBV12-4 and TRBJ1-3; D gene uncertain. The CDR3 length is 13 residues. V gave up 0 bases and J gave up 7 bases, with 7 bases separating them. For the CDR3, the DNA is TGTGCCAGCAGTTTAGCGTGGAGGAACACCATATATTTT. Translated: CASSLAWRNTIYF.

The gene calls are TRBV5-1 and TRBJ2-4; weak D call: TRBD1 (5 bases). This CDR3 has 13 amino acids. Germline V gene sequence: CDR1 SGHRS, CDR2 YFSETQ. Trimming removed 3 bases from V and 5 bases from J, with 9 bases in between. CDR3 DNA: TGCGCCAGCAGCTCAGGGTCACAAAACATTCAGTACTTC. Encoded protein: CASSSGSQNIQYF.

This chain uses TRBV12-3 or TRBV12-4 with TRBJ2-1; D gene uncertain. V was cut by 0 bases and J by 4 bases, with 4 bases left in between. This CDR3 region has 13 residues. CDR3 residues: CASSLAQYNEQFF. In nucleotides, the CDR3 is TGTGCCAGCAGTTTAGCCCAGTACAATGAGCAGTTCTTC.

Here the CDR3 reads CASSEKQAFRYEQYF. The CDR3 nucleotides are TGTGCCAGCAGTGAAAAACAGGCTTTTCGCTACGAGCAGTACTTC. The rearrangement joins TRBV25-1 to TRBJ2-7, with D possibly matching TRBD1 (5 bases). The germline V and J ends were trimmed by 2 bases and 3 bases, with 14 bases remaining between them. In germline, CDR1 is MGHDK, CDR2 SYGVNS. This CDR3 is 15 amino acids long.

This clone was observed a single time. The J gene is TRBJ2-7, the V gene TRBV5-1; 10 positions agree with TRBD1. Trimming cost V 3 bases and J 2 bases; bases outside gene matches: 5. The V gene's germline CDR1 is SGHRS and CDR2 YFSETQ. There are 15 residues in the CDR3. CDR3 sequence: CASSSLGTGAYEQYF. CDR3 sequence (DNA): TGCGCCAGCAGCTCCCTGGGGACAGGGGCCTACGAGCAGTACTTC.

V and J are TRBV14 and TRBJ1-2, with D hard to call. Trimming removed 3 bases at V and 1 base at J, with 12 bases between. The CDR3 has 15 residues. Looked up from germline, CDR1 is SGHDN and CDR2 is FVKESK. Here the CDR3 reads CASSHISGDNYGYTF. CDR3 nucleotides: TGTGCCAGCAGCCATATCTCAGGTGATAACTATGGCTACACCTTC. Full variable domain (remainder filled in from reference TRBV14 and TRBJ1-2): EAGVTQFPSHSVIEKGQTVTLRCDPISGHDNLYWYRRVMGKEIKFLLHFVKESKQDESGMPNNRFLAERTGGTYSTLKVQPAELEDSGVYFCASSHISGDNYGYTFGSGTRLTVV.

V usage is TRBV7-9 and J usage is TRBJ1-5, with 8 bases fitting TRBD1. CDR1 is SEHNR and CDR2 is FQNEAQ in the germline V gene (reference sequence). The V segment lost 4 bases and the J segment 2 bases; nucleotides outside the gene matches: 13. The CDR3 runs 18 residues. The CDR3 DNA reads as TGTGCCAGCAGCTCTCTCGTGGCAGGGGGCGGCGGCAATCAGCCCCAGCATTTT. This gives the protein CASSSLVAGGGGNQPQHF. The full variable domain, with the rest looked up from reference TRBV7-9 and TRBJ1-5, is DTGVSQNPRHKITKRGQNVTFRCDPISEHNRLYWYRQTLGQGPEFLTYFQNEAQLEKSRLLSDRFSAERPKGSFSTLEIQRTEQGDSAMYLCASSSLVAGGGGNQPQHFGDGTRLSIL.

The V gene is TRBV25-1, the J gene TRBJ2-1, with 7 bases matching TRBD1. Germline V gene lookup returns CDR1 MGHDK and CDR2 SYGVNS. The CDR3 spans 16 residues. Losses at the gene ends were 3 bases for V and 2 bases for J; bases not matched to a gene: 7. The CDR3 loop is CASSDSSGTAYNEQFF. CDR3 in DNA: TGTGCCAGCAGTGACTCGTCTGGGACAGCCTACAATGAGCAGTTCTTC.

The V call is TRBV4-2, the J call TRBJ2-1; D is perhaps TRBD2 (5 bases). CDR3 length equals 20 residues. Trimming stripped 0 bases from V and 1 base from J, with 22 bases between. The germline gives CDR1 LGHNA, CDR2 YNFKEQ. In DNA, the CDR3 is TGTGCCAGCAGCCAAGATAGAGGTTCTGGCGCCAAGCGGTCCTACAATGAGCAGTTCTTC. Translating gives CASSQDRGSGAKRSYNEQFF.

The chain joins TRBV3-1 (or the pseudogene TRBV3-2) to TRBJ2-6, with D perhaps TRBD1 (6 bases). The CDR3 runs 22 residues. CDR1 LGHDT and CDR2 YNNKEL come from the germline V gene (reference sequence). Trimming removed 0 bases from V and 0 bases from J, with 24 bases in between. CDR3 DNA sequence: TGTGCCAGCAGCCAAGAGTCGGACAGACCCCCGTTGGGTGACTCTGGGGCCAACGTCCTGACTTTC. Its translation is CASSQESDRPPLGDSGANVLTF.

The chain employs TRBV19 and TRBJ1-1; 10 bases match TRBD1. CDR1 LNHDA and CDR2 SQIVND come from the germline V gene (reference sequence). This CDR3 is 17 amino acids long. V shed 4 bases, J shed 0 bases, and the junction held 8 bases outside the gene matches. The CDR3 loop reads CASSKGTGVALNTEAFF. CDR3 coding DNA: TGTGCCAGTAGTAAAGGGACAGGGGTAGCCCTGAACACTGAAGCTTTCTTT.

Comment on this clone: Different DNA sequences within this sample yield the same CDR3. The CDR3 sequence is CASSPTSGRRDTQYF. The CDR3 coding sequence is TGTGCCAGCTCACCTACTAGCGGGAGAAGAGATACGCAGTATTTT. V and J are TRBV18 and TRBJ2-3, with 11 bases matching TRBD2. The CDR3 length is 15 residues. The ends lost 3 bases at V and 5 bases at J; junction bases unmatched: 4. The germline V gene has CDR1 KGHSH and CDR2 LQKENI. The variable domain in full, with the rest retrieved from reference TRBV18 and TRBJ2-3, is NAGVMQNPRHLVRRRGQEARLRCSPMKGHSHVYWYRQLPEEGLKFMVYLQKENIIDESGMPKERFSAEFPKEGPSILRIQQVVRGDSAAYFCASSPTSGRRDTQYFGPGTRLTVL.

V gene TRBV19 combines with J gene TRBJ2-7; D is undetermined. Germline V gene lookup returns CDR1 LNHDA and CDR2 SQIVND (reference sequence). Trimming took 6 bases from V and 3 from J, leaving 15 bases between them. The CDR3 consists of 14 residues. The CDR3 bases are TGTGCCAGTAGCGTACGAGGCAGATACTACGAGCAGTACTTC. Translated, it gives CASSVRGRYYEQYF.

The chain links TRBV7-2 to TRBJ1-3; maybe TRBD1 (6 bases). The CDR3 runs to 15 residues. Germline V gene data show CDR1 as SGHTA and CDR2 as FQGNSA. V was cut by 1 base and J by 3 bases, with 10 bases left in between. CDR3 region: CASSLERGGGNTIYF. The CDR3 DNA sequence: TGTGCCAGCAGCTTAGAGAGAGGGGGTGGAAACACCATATATTTT.

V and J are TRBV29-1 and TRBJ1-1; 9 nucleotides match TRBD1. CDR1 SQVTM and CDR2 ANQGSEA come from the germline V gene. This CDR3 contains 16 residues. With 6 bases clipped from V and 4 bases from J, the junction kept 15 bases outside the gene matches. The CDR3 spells CSVPPGQGPDGTEAFF. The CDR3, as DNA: TGCAGCGTACCCCCGGGACAGGGACCCGATGGCACTGAAGCTTTCTTT.

CDR3 nucleotides: TGTGCCAGCAGTTTTGAGCGGGAGGGCTACAATGAGCAGTTCTTC. Amino acids: CASSFEREGYNEQFF. J is TRBJ2-1 and V is TRBV27, with 10 bases identical to TRBD2. V lost 3 bases to trimming and J lost 3 bases; unmatched junction nucleotides: 2. Germline CDR1 and CDR2: MNHEY and SMNVEV (reference sequence). The CDR3 runs 15 residues.

The CDR3 DNA follows: TGCGCCAGCAGCCCGGACAGGCGAACCTACGAGCAGTACTTC. Its protein product is CASSPDRRTYEQYF. The V and J genes are TRBV4-1 and TRBJ2-7; 7 nucleotides match TRBD1. This CDR3 contains 14 residues. The V gene end was trimmed by 4 bases and the J gene end by 2 bases; junction bases not matched to a gene: 5. The germline CDR1 and CDR2 sequences are MGHRA and YSYEKL.

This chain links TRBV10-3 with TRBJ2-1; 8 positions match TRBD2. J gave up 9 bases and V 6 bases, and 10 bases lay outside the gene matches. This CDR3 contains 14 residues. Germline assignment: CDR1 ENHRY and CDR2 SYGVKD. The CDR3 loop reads CAIRGLVLAGEQFF. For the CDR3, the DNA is TGTGCCATCAGGGGACTAGTCTTGGCGGGTGAGCAGTTCTTC.

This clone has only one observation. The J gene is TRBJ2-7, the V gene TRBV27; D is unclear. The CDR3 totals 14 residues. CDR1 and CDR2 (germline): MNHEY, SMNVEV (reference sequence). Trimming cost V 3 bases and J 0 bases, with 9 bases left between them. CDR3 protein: CASSFAGFSYEQYF. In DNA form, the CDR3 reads TGTGCCAGCAGTTTCGCAGGATTCTCCTACGAGCAGTACTTC.

The CDR3 DNA sequence: TGTGCCGGGGGGACAGGGACCGGGGAGCTGTTTTTT. Translation gives CAGGTGTGELFF. This chain connects TRBV15 to TRBJ2-2; 9 nucleotides line up with TRBD1. Looked up from germline, CDR1 is LNHNV and CDR2 is YYDKDF (reference sequence). The CDR3 consists of 12 residues. Germline trimming cut 11 bases from V and 5 bases from J; bases unmatched to any gene: 3.